These T cell receptor beta chains were read from a single sample in a study of blood T cells in healthy people across ages. One entry per CDR3 protein, called by TCRdb with MiXCR from the 5' RACE reads. The table shows about 640,000 distinct CDR3 sequences, with 58% occurring only once. Sequencing was carried out using blood. The receptors originated from a man in his fifties or sixties in good health. Both conserved end residues are part of each CDR3. The order of the fields is V gene, J gene, CDR3 length, clone size, D gene, CDR3 DNA, CDR3 protein. The D gene is left open where the match is weak. Only part of the rows carry a size: once, few, many, or a class if the clone is expanded.

TRBV10-1	TRBJ2-7	14	-	-	TGCGCCAGCAGGGAGGTGACAGGAGCCTACGAGCAGTACTTC	CASREVTGAYEQYF
TRBV5-1	TRBJ2-2	14	-	-	TGCGCCACCCGGACGGATGCAGACACCGGGGAGCTGTTTTTT	CATRTDADTGELFF
TRBV7-2	TRBJ2-1	14	-	TRBD1	TGTGCCAGCAGCTTACAACAGGGGTTTAATGAGCAGTTCTTC	CASSLQQGFNEQFF
TRBV5-1	TRBJ2-7	15	-	-	TGCGCCAGCAGCTTGGACGGACAGCAGCCCTACGAGCAGTACTTC	CASSLDGQQPYEQYF
TRBV25-1	TRBJ2-5	15	few	TRBD1	TGTGCCAGCAGTGAAAAGGGGGCCCCTCCAAGAGCCCAGTACTTC	CASSEKGAPPRAQYF
TRBV10-1	TRBJ2-7	13	-	-	TGCGCCGGCAGCGATGGTGGTCCCTACGAGCAGTACTTC	CAGSDGGPYEQYF
TRBV28	TRBJ2-7	13	few	-	TGTGCCAGCAGTGGGACACCTCTCTACGAGCAGTACTTC	CASSGTPLYEQYF
TRBV20-1	TRBJ2-4	15	-	TRBD2	TGCAGTGCTCGGACTAGCAGGGGAGCCAAAAACATTCAGTACTTC	CSARTSRGAKNIQYF
TRBV7-2	TRBJ2-5	13	-	-	TGTGCCAGCAGCTTAGCGGAAGTTAATGAGCAGTACTTC	CASSLAEVNEQYF
TRBV5-1	TRBJ1-2	14	-	-	TGCGCCAGCAGCTTGGAACCAGGAGTCTATGGCTACACCTTC	CASSLEPGVYGYTF
TRBV12-3/TRBV12-4	TRBJ2-2	18	-	TRBD1	TGTGCCAGCACCTACAGGACAGGGGGCAAGAGGGACACCGGGGAGCTGTTTTTT	CASTYRTGGKRDTGELFF
TRBV7-2	TRBJ2-1	14	-	-	TGTGCCAGCAGGCACCCTGGACAGAACAATGAGCAGTTCTTC	CASRHPGQNNEQFF
TRBV5-1	TRBJ1-2	13	few	-	TGCGCCAGCAGCTTAGATGGGCACTATGGCTACACCTTC	CASSLDGHYGYTF
TRBV20-1	TRBJ2-5	14	few	-	TGCAGTGCTAAGAAAAGCGGCCCCCTAACGACCCAGTACTTC	CSAKKSGPLTTQYF
TRBV2	TRBJ2-4	14	-	-	TGTGCCAGCAGCCCCGTGGGGGGCGGGGGCATTCAGTACTTC	CASSPVGGGGIQYF
TRBV20-1	TRBJ1-5	13	few	-	TGCAGTGCTAGAGGGGACGGCAATCAGCCCCAGCATTTT	CSARGDGNQPQHF
TRBV24-1	TRBJ2-3	13	-	-	TGTGCCACCAGTGATTCCTCAGTGGATACGCAGTATTTT	CATSDSSVDTQYF